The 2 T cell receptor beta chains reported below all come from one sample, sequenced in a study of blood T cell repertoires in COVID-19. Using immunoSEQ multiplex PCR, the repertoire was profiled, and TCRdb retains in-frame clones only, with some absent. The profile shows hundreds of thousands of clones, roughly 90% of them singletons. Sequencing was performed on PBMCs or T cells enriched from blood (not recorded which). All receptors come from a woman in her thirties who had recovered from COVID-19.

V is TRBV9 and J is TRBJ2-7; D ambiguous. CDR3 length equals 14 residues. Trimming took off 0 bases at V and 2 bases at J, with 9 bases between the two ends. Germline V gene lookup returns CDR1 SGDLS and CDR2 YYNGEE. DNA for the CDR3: TGTGCCAGCAGCGTAGTGGCAGAAACCTACGAGCAGTACTTC. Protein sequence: CASSVVAETYEQYF.

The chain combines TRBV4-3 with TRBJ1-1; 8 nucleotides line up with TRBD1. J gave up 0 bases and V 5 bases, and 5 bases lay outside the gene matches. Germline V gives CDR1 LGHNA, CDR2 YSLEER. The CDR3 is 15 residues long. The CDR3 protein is CASSSTGVMNTEAFF. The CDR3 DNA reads TGCGCCAGCAGCTCGACAGGGGTGATGAACACTGAAGCTTTCTTT.